These 24 T cell receptor beta chains were sequenced from one sample in a study of post-analysis software for immune sequencing data. Their antigens remain unidentified. General observations from the study: In patients, TRBV5-6, TRBV5-1 and TRBV20-1 belonged to five or six TRBV segments found more frequently than in controls.

The library was made from cDNA and included unique molecular identifiers. TCRdb called the PCR reads again in MiXCR, with one record for every CDR3 protein. The data show roughly 650,000 distinct CDR3 sequences, 55% to 60% seen once. Sequencing was performed on blood. These receptors originate from a girl under 10 years old with multiple sclerosis.

The chain links TRBV12-3 or TRBV12-4 to TRBJ2-4; TRBD2 matches 10 bases. Gene TRBJ2-7 matches the end of the DNA better, so the J call may be wrong. CDR3 length equals 17 residues. The CDR3: CASSFSPSGSPSYEQYF. The CDR3 DNA follows: TGTGCCAGCAGTTTTTCCCCTAGCGGGAGTCCTTCCTACGAGCAGTACTTC.

This chain joins TRBV29-1 and TRBJ2-1, with 12 bases identical to TRBD2. J was trimmed by 8 bases and V by 1 base; bases with no gene match: 9. The CDR3 contains 16 residues. Germline CDR1 SQVTM, CDR2 ANQGSEA. CDR3 amino acids: CSVEGLAGELVDEQFF. The DNA of the CDR3 is TGCAGCGTTGAAGGACTAGCGGGAGAGCTGGTTGATGAGCAGTTCTTC.

The chain has TRBV20-1 and TRBJ2-3; D unclear. The V end was cut by 1 base, the J end by 0 bases, with 5 bases between. The CDR3 sequence is 13 residues long. Germline V gene sequence: CDR1 DFQATT, CDR2 SNEGSKA (reference sequence). The CDR3 DNA reads as TGCAGTGCTAGAGTAGCTAGCACAGATACGCAGTATTTT. Amino acids: CSARVASTDTQYF.

The chain carries TRBV12-3 or TRBV12-4 and TRBJ2-5, with D tentatively TRBD1 (6 bases). This CDR3 is built from 13 residues. V lost 6 bases and J lost 2, with 10 bases in between. The CDR3: CASRLGQQETQYF. The DNA of the CDR3 is TGTGCCAGCAGACTGGGACAACAAGAGACCCAGTACTTC.

This clonotype was counted a few times. This chain joins TRBV20-1 and TRBJ1-6; no definite D call. CDR3 length equals 16 residues. CDR1 and CDR2 (germline): DFQATT, SNEGSKA (reference sequence). The V gene lost 3 bases and the J gene lost 0 bases, with 12 bases spanning the gap. CDR3 region: CSARAEDSSYNSPLHF. CDR3 nucleotides: TGCAGTGCTAGGGCTGAGGATAGCTCCTATAATTCACCCCTCCACTTT.

Details on this clonotype: A read error may produce the germline difference seen at one junction end. The V gene is TRBV7-2, the J gene TRBJ2-1, with 11 positions matching TRBD2. This CDR3 has 15 amino acids. Germline V lookup: CDR1 SGHTA, CDR2 FQGNSA. The CDR3 region has the DNA TGTGTCAGCAGCTTACTAGCGGGAGTGAGAAATGAGCAGTTCTTC. Its translation is CVSSLLAGVRNEQFF.

The sample holds a few counts of this clonotype. This chain connects TRBV20-1 to TRBJ2-7, with unresolved D. Germline CDR1 reads DFQATT; CDR2 reads SNEGSKA (reference sequence). CDR3 size: 11 residues. The V end lost 3 bases, the J end lost 5 bases, and 8 bases lay between the germline ends. The CDR3 reads CSASQTDEQYF. CDR3 sequence (DNA): TGCAGTGCTAGCCAAACGGACGAGCAGTACTTC.

The rearrangement links TRBV20-1 to TRBJ2-1, with 13 bases identical to TRBD2. CDR3 length equals 16 residues. Germline assignment: CDR1 DFQATT and CDR2 SNEGSKA (reference sequence). V gave up 6 bases and J gave up 0 bases; unmatched junction bases: 5. In DNA form, the CDR3 reads TGCAGTGCCGGGACTAGCGGGGTTTACTCCTACAATGAGCAGTTCTTC. It translates to CSAGTSGVYSYNEQFF.

This clonotype has just a few counts. The chain uses TRBV29-1 and TRBJ1-2; TRBD1 might be the D (5 bases). V dropped 4 bases and J dropped 8 bases, with 11 bases sitting between them. CDR1 SQVTM and CDR2 ANQGSEA come from the germline V gene. The CDR3 contains 11 residues. CDR3 amino acids: CSVGGTEGYTF. The CDR3 DNA follows: TGCAGCGTTGGCGGGACGGAGGGCTACACCTTC. Supplemented by reference TRBV29-1 and TRBJ1-2, the full variable domain reads SAVISQKPSRDICQRGTSLTIQCQVDSQVTMMFWYRQQPGQSLTLIATANQGSEATYESGFVIDKFPISRPNLTFSTLTVSNMSPEDSSIYLCSVGGTEGYTFGSGTRLTVV.

This rearrangement joins TRBV20-1 to TRBJ2-2; D may be TRBD1 or TRBD2 (6 bases each). The germline V and J ends were trimmed by 0 bases and 0 bases, with 11 bases remaining between them. From germline, CDR1 is DFQATT and CDR2 SNEGSKA (reference sequence). The CDR3 is 16 residues long. Here the CDR3 reads CSARDAGHSNTGELFF. The CDR3 nucleotides read TGCAGTGCTAGAGACGCGGGACACTCGAACACCGGGGAGCTGTTTTTT.

In this sample, this clonotype turned up a few times. The rearrangement joins TRBV5-1 to TRBJ2-1, with 9 bases matching TRBD1. V lost 2 bases and J lost 7; bases outside the gene matches: 7. The CDR3 contains 15 residues. CDR1 SGHRS and CDR2 YFSETQ come from the germline V gene. This CDR3 is CASSLTTGGVNEQFF. The CDR3 DNA is TGCGCCAGCAGCTTAACGACAGGGGGTGTAAATGAGCAGTTCTTC.

The genes are TRBV7-3 and TRBJ2-1, with 14 bases aligning to TRBD2. The germline V gene has CDR1 SGHTA and CDR2 FQGTGA. The CDR3 has 17 residues. J lost 8 bases, V lost 5 bases, and 11 bases had no gene match. The chain's CDR3 is CASSPMGLAGESHEQFF. CDR3 sequence (DNA): TGTGCCAGCAGCCCCATGGGACTAGCGGGAGAATCCCATGAGCAGTTCTTC.

The chain carries TRBV27 and TRBJ2-7; 11 bases agree with TRBD2. The CDR3 runs to 14 residues. Germline V lookup: CDR1 MNHEY, CDR2 SMNVEV (reference sequence). V trimming: 6 bases; J trimming: 4 bases; junction bases outside the gene matches: 5. CDR3 DNA: TGTGCCAGCAGAAGGGCTAGCGGGAGGTACGAGCAGTACTTC. It yields the protein CASRRASGRYEQYF.

Only a few counts were recorded for this clonotype. The chain joins TRBV20-1 to TRBJ1-2, with TRBD1 matching 8 bases. CDR3 length equals 14 residues. After removal of 3 bases from V and 5 bases from J, the junction contained 8 bases not matched to a gene. Per germline, CDR1 DFQATT and CDR2 SNEGSKA (reference sequence). The DNA of the CDR3 is TGCAGTGCTAGGGCCCCCCGGACAGGGTATGGCTACACCTTC. Translated, it gives CSARAPRTGYGYTF.

V is TRBV5-1 and J is TRBJ2-1, with D perhaps matching TRBD2 (6 bases). Germline V gene lookup returns CDR1 SGHRS and CDR2 YFSETQ. CDR3 length: 16 amino acids. V gave up 3 bases and J gave up 0 bases, with 13 bases separating them. The CDR3 nucleotides are TGCGCCAGCAGCTCGGGACTGGCTTTCTCCTACAATGAGCAGTTCTTC. Its protein is CASSSGLAFSYNEQFF.

The chain's CDR3 is CASSQALGQPMTHYGYTF. CDR3 DNA: TGCGCCAGCAGCCAGGCCCTCGGGCAGCCTATGACTCACTATGGCTACACCTTC. The genes are TRBV4-3 and TRBJ1-2; D is unclear. Germline-derived CDR1 and CDR2 are LGHNA and YSLEER. The CDR3 has 18 residues. Trimming shortened V by 3 bases and J by 3 bases, and 23 bases separated the two germline ends.

This clonotype was seen just once. The CDR3 sequence: CASSRSDRLSYNEQFF. CDR3 nucleotide sequence: TGCGCCAGCAGCCGTTCGGACAGGCTCTCCTACAATGAGCAGTTCTTC. The chain carries TRBV4-3 and TRBJ2-1; 7 positions match TRBD1. In germline, CDR1 is LGHNA, CDR2 YSLEER. Trimming removed 4 bases from V and 0 bases from J; junction bases left unmatched: 6. The CDR3 has 16 amino acids.

The rearrangement links TRBV20-1 to TRBJ2-1; 7 bases agree with TRBD2. The CDR3 is 16 amino acids. Germline V gene data show CDR1 as DFQATT and CDR2 as SNEGSKA (reference sequence). The CDR3 coding sequence is TGCAGCGCTGGAAATCTAGCGGCTCCCCAACGGGATGAGCAGTTCTTC. It translates to CSAGNLAAPQRDEQFF.

The chain employs TRBV30 and TRBJ2-5; D call uncertain. The CDR3 loop spans 12 amino acids. V lost 3 bases, J lost 5 bases, and 10 bases lay in between. Germline CDR1 and CDR2: GTSNPN and SVGIG (reference sequence). DNA for the CDR3: TGTGCCTGGAGCGGCCAAGGGGAGACCCAGTACTTC. Translated, it gives CAWSGQGETQYF.

The rearrangement links TRBV5-5 to TRBJ2-7; D gene uncertain. CDR1 is SGHKS and CDR2 is YYEKEE in the germline V gene (reference sequence). This CDR3 comprises 11 residues. Trimming removed 7 bases at V and 4 bases at J, with 9 bases between. The CDR3 DNA reads as TGTGCCAGCGGGCAACAATACGAGCAGTACTTC. Translating it yields CASGQQYEQYF. Full variable domain (outside the CDR3, taken from reference TRBV5-5 and TRBJ2-7): DAGVTQSPTHLIKTRGQQVTLRCSPISGHKSVSWYQQVLGQGPQFIFQYYEKEERGRGNFPDRFSARQFPNYSSELNVNALLLGDSALYLCASGQQYEQYFGPGTRLTVT.

The V call is TRBV4-3, the J call TRBJ2-6; no clear D gene. Germline values: CDR1 LGHNA, CDR2 YSLEER. Trimming took off 1 base at V and 0 bases at J, with 7 bases between the two ends. The length of the CDR3 is 16 residues. The CDR3 is CASSQGSLSGANVLTF. CDR3 nucleotides: TGCGCCAGCAGCCAAGGATCCCTCTCTGGGGCCAACGTCCTGACTTTC.

The V gene is TRBV7-6, the J gene TRBJ2-7; TRBD2 aligns across 9 bases. The germline gives CDR1 SGHVS, CDR2 FNYEAQ. V trimming: 1 base; J trimming: 3 bases; junction bases outside the gene matches: 10. CDR3 length: 17 residues. The CDR3 protein is CASSLEAEGGRGYEQYF. DNA of the CDR3: TGTGCCAGCAGCTTAGAGGCTGAGGGCGGGAGGGGCTACGAGCAGTACTTC.

This clonotype showed up just a few times. The rearrangement joins TRBV11-2 to TRBJ2-7, with D possibly called TRBD1 or TRBD2 (5 bases each). This CDR3 is built from 15 residues. The ends were cut back, 7 bases at V and 7 bases at J, with 23 bases in the middle. The germline V gene encodes CDR1 SGHAT and CDR2 FQNNGV. The CDR3 loop reads CASTLRDPLQGEQYF. The CDR3 DNA reads as TGTGCCAGCACCCTCCGGGACCCTCTTCAAGGGGAGCAGTACTTC.

The V and J genes are TRBV29-1 and TRBJ2-4; 9 nucleotides line up with TRBD1. The tail of the sequence fits TRBJ2-7 better, so the J call may be wrong. The germline V gene encodes CDR1 SQVTM and CDR2 ANQGSEA. CDR3 length equals 12 residues. This CDR3 is CSGGTGNHEQYF. CDR3 DNA: TGCAGCGGCGGGACAGGGAACCACGAGCAGTACTTC.